This T cell receptor beta chain was retrieved from a study of radiation and T cells in renal cell carcinoma. General study findings and limits: In blood, top tumor clones expanded by 2 weeks, shrinking by 4. No pretreatment tumor biopsies were available for baseline clonotypes.

Germline trimming cut 5 bases from V and 0 bases from J; bases unmatched to any gene: 7. Germline values: CDR1 SEHNR, CDR2 FQNEAQ (reference sequence). The CDR3 length is 16 residues. Time point meaning: blood 2 weeks post-SBRT. The sample's treatment: 15 Gy SBRT to primary tumor, nephrectomy 4 weeks later. Blood was sampled at baseline, 2 weeks and 4 weeks after SBRT. The patient's renal cell carcinoma had clear cell pathology. Concerning this clone: Antigen unknown.

Only in-frame clones appear in the TCRdb table, and some are missing; sequencing was by immunoSEQ multiplex PCR. This repertoire shows 70,000 to 90,000 clones, approximately 86% found once; its top ten account for about 23%. The sample here was blood, taken from a patient whose treatment included radiotherapy and nephrectomy. The receptor's source is a woman aged 45 to 65 with renal cell carcinoma. V gene TRBV7-9 combines with J gene TRBJ1-3; 7 bases match TRBD1. CDR3 loop: CASSQPGQSSGNTIYF. As DNA, the CDR3 is TGTGCCAGCAGCCAACCGGGACAGAGCTCTGGAAACACCATATATTTT. Complete variable domain (other parts from reference TRBV7-9 and TRBJ1-3): DTGVSQNPRHKITKRGQNVTFRCDPISEHNRLYWYRQTLGQGPEFLTYFQNEAQLEKSRLLSDRFSAERPKGSFSTLEIQRTEQGDSAMYLCASSQPGQSSGNTIYFGEGSWLTVV.